This entry features one TCR beta chain sequence. A single record per CDR3 protein comes from TCRdb applying MiXCR to the RT-PCR reads. The repertoire includes about 160,000 distinct CDR3 sequences, under 13% of them detected once, and under 15% sits in the top ten. The CDR3 spans 16 residues. Looked up from germline, CDR1 is LGHNA and CDR2 is YNFKEQ. V shed 0 bases and J shed 3 bases, with 14 bases lying between them. The data were obtained in a study of response to subunit inactivated influenza vaccine. The TCR comes from a man in his fifties who received an inactivated influenza vaccine. V and J are TRBV4-2 and TRBJ1-2; possible D gene TRBD1, 5 bases. The sequencing here drew on non-naive T cells sorted from PBMCs, taken 35 to 45 days after vaccination. The CDR3 nucleotides are TGTGCCAGCAGCCAAGATGTAGCAGGGATGGACTATGGCTACACCTTC. Amino acid sequence: CASSQDVAGMDYGYTF.